The present TCR beta chain was sequenced within a study of Graves' ophthalmopathy and Graves' hyperthyroidism. RNA transcripts provided the template for amplifying TCR beta CDR3 regions. The library came from an HTBI-primed first-round RT-PCR and a second-round multiplex PCR. Using its own MiXCR run on the multiplex PCR reads, TCRdb lists one record per CDR3 protein. Among 740,000 or so distinct CDR3 sequences listed, about 44% were seen once. This clonotype was observed a few times. Its antigen is not known. In this cohort, patients with other autoimmune diseases, uncontrolled infections, pregnancy or lactation were excluded. Clinical symptoms and serum thyroxine were used for diagnosis; TRAb, thyroid ultrasound and orbital computed tomography were also relied on. PBMCs originated in around 11 ml of fresh peripheral blood. The germline V gene has CDR1 SNHLY and CDR2 FYNNEI. The V end was cut by 8 bases, the J end by 0 bases, with 17 bases between. The CDR3 totals 15 residues.

The study, taken as a whole, reports: Also, most clonotypes expanded in the thyroid above 0.001 frequency appeared in blood.

The chain carries TRBV2 and TRBJ2-7, with a tentative D call TRBD2 (6 bases). Sequencing used peripheral blood. The receptor comes from an adult man with Graves' ophthalmopathy. This CDR3 reads CASQSGRSTSYEQYF. CDR3 bases: TGTGCCAGCCAATCTGGGAGGTCCACCTCCTACGAGCAGTACTTC.